This T cell receptor (beta chain) was identified in a study of blood T cell repertoires in COVID-19. Study-level information: From the United States, Italy and Spain came samples of acute and convalescent COVID-19. PBMCs, B-cell-depleted T cells, or T cells were the source of the cDNA or gDNA that made up the material.

The CDR3 consists of 16 residues. V lost 4 bases and J 1 base, leaving 14 bases between the germline ends. Germline lookup yields CDR1 SEHNR and CDR2 FQNEAQ (reference sequence). Two negative PCRs, clearance, or symptom resolution had been documented for recovered Cohort 3 donors. Sequenced by immunoSEQ multiplex PCR; TCRdb stores in-frame clones only, minus some. Of more than 150,000 clones in the sample, about nine tenths were seen once. The genes are TRBV7-9 and TRBJ1-5, with D maybe TRBD1 (5 bases). The sequencing sample was made of PBMCs or T cells enriched from blood (not recorded which). The sequence derives from a woman in her twenties or thirties who had recovered from COVID-19. The CDR3, as DNA: TGTGCCAGCAGCTCTCCGCGGTGGACAAGCAATCAGCCCCAGCATTTT. Its protein is CASSSPRWTSNQPQHF.